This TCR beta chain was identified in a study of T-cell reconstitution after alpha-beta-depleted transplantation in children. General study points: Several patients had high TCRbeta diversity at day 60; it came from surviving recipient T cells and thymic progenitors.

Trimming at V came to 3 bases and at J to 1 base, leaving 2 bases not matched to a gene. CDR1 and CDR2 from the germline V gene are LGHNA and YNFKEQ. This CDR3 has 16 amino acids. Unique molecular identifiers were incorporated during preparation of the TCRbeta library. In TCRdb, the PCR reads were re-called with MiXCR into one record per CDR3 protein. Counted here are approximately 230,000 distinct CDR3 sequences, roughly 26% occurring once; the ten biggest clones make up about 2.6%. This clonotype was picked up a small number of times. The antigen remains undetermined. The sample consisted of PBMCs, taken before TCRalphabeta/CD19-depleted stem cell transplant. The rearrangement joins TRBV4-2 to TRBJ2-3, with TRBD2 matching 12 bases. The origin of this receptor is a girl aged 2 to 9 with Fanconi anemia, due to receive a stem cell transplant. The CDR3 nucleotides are TGTGCCAGCAGCCACAGGACTAGCGGGGGCACAGATACGCAGTATTTT. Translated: CASSHRTSGGTDTQYF.